This T cell receptor beta chain was sequenced for a study of cytomegalovirus exposure and HLA in healthy donors. General study findings and limits: Per a later analysis, HLA-associated TCR beta chains showed more clonal expansion than other, equally common TCR beta chains. Reports described diagnosis of cytomegalovirus status by the classifier as highly specific and sensitive. A later analysis linked a missense DCLRE1C variant to TCR beta V- and J-gene trimming.

The CDR3 is 13 residues long. Germline CDR1 reads SGDLS; CDR2 reads YYNGEE. The germline V and J ends were trimmed by 3 bases and 0 bases, with 7 bases remaining between them. About this clone itself: Its antigen is currently unknown.

Primers for the PCR totalled 60 Vbeta and 13 Jbeta. In the original processing: Among the unique TCR beta chains that a later analysis counted, about 85 million in all, 10 million to 11 million were shared. Some clones are missing from TCRdb's copy, which holds only in-frame ones; the method was immunoSEQ multiplex PCR. V, J and clone size are those of that table, while D and trimming were read from the DNA. This table has around 170,000 clones, over 60% appearing once. The chain carries TRBV9 and TRBJ2-7; the D gene is possibly TRBD1 (5 bases). The specimen sequenced was PBMCs. The sequence came from a girl aged 5 to 17 in good health and CMV-seronegative. The CDR3 sequence is CASSDRSSYEQYF. DNA for the CDR3: TGTGCCAGCAGCGACAGGTCCTCCTACGAGCAGTACTTC.